Included here is one T cell receptor (beta chain) sequence, with context. There are a few counts of this clonotype. Its antigen has not been determined. Within one base of it there is no much larger clone, and no base qualities were kept. The sample belongs to a study (dated by TCRdb to the mid-2010s). Libraries were made using RT-PCR. Instrument on record: Illumina MiSeq. The public reads were reprocessed in TCRdb via fastp at Q25 and MiXCR, keeping in-frame beta chains. One record per CDR3 amino acid sequence lists the most common genes and DNA. Across this sample there are about 680,000 distinct CDR3 sequences, with approximately 15% seen only once. The ten largest clones add up to about 3.9% of the sample. The germline V gene (reference sequence) sets CDR1 to DFQATT and CDR2 to SNEGSKA. Trimming removed 6 bases from V and 6 bases from J, leaving 17 bases between the germline ends. The CDR3 sequence holds 13 residues, the cysteine and phenylalanine included. The sequence is cut down to CDR3 DNA, 39 bases in frame from base 1.

Recombination connected TRBV20-1 to TRBJ1-2; the D gene is perhaps TRBD1, on 5 matching bases. The origin of this receptor is a female donor in good health, serving as a healthy control. The sample consisted of memory CD4+ T cells from blood. CDR3 reads: CSARGSLSHGYTF. The nucleotide sequence reads TGCAGTGCGAGGGGCAGCCTTTCGCATGGCTACACCTTC.